This T cell receptor (beta chain) was identified during a study of T-cell reconstitution after alpha-beta-depleted transplantation in children. The TCRbeta library incorporated unique molecular identifiers. MiXCR was run by TCRdb on the PCR reads, yielding one entry per CDR3 protein. The sample lists approximately 200,000 distinct CDR3 sequences; roughly 15% were seen once. This clonotype was detected only a few times. The CDR3 loop spans 15 amino acids. Per the germline V gene, CDR1 is SGHTS and CDR2 is YDEGEE. Trimming left V 4 bases short and J 7 bases short, with 15 bases between. This clonotype was sampled from a human donor who donated a stem cell graft to a child with acute lymphoblastic leukemia. The specimen comprised PBMCs from the stem cell graft donor, sampled from the stem cell graft. The chain carries TRBV5-8 and TRBJ1-6; tentative D call: TRBD1 (5 bases). This CDR3 is CASSLEAQVNSPLHF. The DNA for the CDR3 is TGTGCCAGCAGCCTGGAGGCACAGGTCAATTCACCCCTCCACTTT. The whole variable domain, remainder taken from reference TRBV5-8 and TRBJ1-6, is EAGVTQSPTHLIKTRGQQATLRCSPISGHTSVYWYQQALGLGLQFLLWYDEGEERNRGNFPPRFSGRQFPNYSSELNVNALELEDSALYLCASSLEAQVNSPLHFGNGTRLTVT.